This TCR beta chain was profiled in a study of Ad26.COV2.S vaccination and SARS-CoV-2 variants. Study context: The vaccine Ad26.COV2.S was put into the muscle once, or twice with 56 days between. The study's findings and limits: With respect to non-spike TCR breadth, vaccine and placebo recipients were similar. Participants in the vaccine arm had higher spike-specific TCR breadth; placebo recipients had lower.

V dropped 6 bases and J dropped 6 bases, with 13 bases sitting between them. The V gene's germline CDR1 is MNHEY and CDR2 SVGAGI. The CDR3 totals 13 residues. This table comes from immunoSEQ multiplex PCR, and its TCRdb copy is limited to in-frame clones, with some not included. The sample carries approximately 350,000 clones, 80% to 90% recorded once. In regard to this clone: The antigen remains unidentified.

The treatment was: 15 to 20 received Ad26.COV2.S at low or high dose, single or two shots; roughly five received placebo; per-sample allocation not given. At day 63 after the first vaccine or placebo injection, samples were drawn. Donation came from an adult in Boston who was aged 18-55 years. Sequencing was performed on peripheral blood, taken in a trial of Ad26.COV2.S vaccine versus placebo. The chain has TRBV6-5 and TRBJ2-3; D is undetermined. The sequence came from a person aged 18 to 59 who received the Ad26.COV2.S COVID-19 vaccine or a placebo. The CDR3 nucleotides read TGTGCCAGCAGAGTTCAGGTTTCCGATACGCAGTATTTT. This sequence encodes CASRVQVSDTQYF.